These 26 T cell receptor beta chains originate from one sample sequenced in a study of blood T cells in healthy people across ages. A J-beta primer mix and a sample-barcoded 5' primer were used in a second PCR of roughly 6 to 11 cycles. TCRdb fed the 5' RACE reads into MiXCR, producing one record per CDR3 protein. Of some 880,000 distinct CDR3 sequences in the sample, roughly 40% were seen once. Material for sequencing was blood. All receptors derive from a man aged 18 to 30 in good health.

There are many counts of this clonotype. The chain uses TRBV4-1 and TRBJ2-5; D not resolved. Germline V lookup: CDR1 MGHRA, CDR2 YSYEKL. Deletions cut 1 base from V and 4 bases from J, with 22 bases between. This CDR3 spans 18 amino acids. The CDR3 DNA follows: TGCGCCAGCAGCCAAGGGTGGGCAGGTCGAGCAAGTAGAGAGACCCAGTACTTC. As protein: CASSQGWAGRASRETQYF.

The rearrangement uses TRBV20-1 and TRBJ2-1; 16 bases are shared with TRBD2. V was pared by 5 bases and J by 11 bases, with 12 bases of the junction left unmatched. The CDR3 covers 16 residues. Germline V gene lookup returns CDR1 DFQATT and CDR2 SNEGSKA (reference sequence). The CDR3 here is CSARGTSGGVTIQQFF. DNA of the CDR3: TGCAGTGCTCGAGGGACTAGCGGGGGGGTTACAATACAGCAGTTCTTC.

This chain connects TRBV5-1 to TRBJ2-1; the match to TRBD2 covers 15 bases. This CDR3 contains 18 residues. V shed 3 bases, J shed 8 bases, and the junction held 12 bases outside the gene matches. Germline CDR1 and CDR2: SGHRS and YFSETQ. The chain's CDR3 is CASSWGLAGGRIVDEQFF. The CDR3 nucleotides are TGCGCCAGCAGCTGGGGACTAGCGGGGGGAAGAATAGTCGATGAGCAGTTCTTC.

In its sample, this clonotype was seen a few times. This chain joins TRBV20-1 and TRBJ2-3; D not resolved. The V gene lost 0 bases and the J gene lost 6 bases, with 10 bases spanning the gap. CDR1 and CDR2 from the germline V gene are DFQATT and SNEGSKA (reference sequence). This CDR3 is built from 13 residues. CDR3: CSAREGPADTQYF. For the CDR3, the DNA is TGCAGTGCTAGAGAAGGGCCGGCGGATACGCAGTATTTT.

This clonotype was observed a few times. V gene TRBV6-5 combines with J gene TRBJ1-2; TRBD1 agrees at 7 bases. Germline V gene lookup returns CDR1 MNHEY and CDR2 SVGAGI. Germline trimming cut 3 bases from V and 6 bases from J; bases unmatched to any gene: 10. The CDR3 is 15 residues long. CDR3 residues: CASSYGEGAAHGYTF. The DNA of the CDR3 is TGTGCCAGCAGTTATGGAGAGGGGGCAGCCCATGGCTACACCTTC.

The genes are TRBV5-6 and TRBJ2-1; D may be TRBD2 (6 bases). Looked up from germline, CDR1 is SGHDT and CDR2 is YYEEEE. The CDR3 sequence is 17 residues long. Trimming took off 4 bases at V and 0 bases at J, with 17 bases between the two ends. The CDR3 protein is CASSRPPSASSYNEQFF. The CDR3 nucleotides are TGTGCCAGCAGCCGACCACCTAGCGCCAGCTCCTACAATGAGCAGTTCTTC.

This clonotype has just one count. The genes are TRBV30 and TRBJ1-2, with 7 bases matching TRBD1. Germline V gene data show CDR1 as GTSNPN and CDR2 as SVGIG (reference sequence). The CDR3 runs 14 residues. With 5 bases clipped from V and 2 bases from J, the junction kept 8 bases outside the gene matches. CDR3 in amino acids: CAWPGQDPNYGYTF. The CDR3 DNA reads TGTGCCTGGCCCGGACAGGACCCAAACTATGGCTACACCTTC.

This clonotype was observed a few times. This rearrangement joins TRBV6-2 or TRBV6-3 to TRBJ1-2, with D possibly being TRBD1 (6 bases). The germline CDR1 and CDR2 sequences are MNHEY and SVGEGT. This CDR3 is built from 15 residues. V dropped 2 bases and J dropped 4 bases, with 14 bases sitting between them. The CDR3 protein is CASSYVRGRFYGYTF. CDR3 DNA sequence: TGTGCCAGCAGTTACGTCCGGGGGCGATTCTATGGCTACACCTTC.

V gene TRBV7-2 combines with J gene TRBJ2-1; D possibly matches TRBD1 or TRBD2 (5 bases each). V was pared by 5 bases and J by 0 bases, with 11 bases between. The CDR3 has 15 residues. Germline-derived CDR1 and CDR2 are SGHTA and FQGNSA. CDR3 sequence: CASSPGPLSYNEQFF. CDR3 nucleotides: TGTGCCAGCAGCCCGGGACCTCTCTCCTACAATGAGCAGTTCTTC. Full variable domain (outside the CDR3, taken from reference TRBV7-2 and TRBJ2-1): GAGVSQSPSNKVTEKGKDVELRCDPISGHTALYWYRQSLGQGLEFLIYFQGNSAPDKSGLPSDRFSAERTGGSVSTLTIQRTQQEDSAVYLCASSPGPLSYNEQFFGPGTRLTVL.

This clonotype was detected ten times or more. The chain has TRBV10-3 and TRBJ2-1; 13 bases agree with TRBD2. Germline trimming cut 4 bases from V and 7 bases from J; bases unmatched to any gene: 10. CDR1 and CDR2 (germline): ENHRY, SYGVKD. CDR3 length: 17 amino acids. CDR3 coding DNA: TGTGCCATCAGTGGTGGACTAGCGGGGGTTATGGGTAATGAGCAGTTCTTC. This gives the protein CAISGGLAGVMGNEQFF.

This clonotype was detected many times. V gene TRBV6-4 combines with J gene TRBJ2-3; no clear D gene. Deletions cut 2 bases from V and 2 bases from J, with 8 bases between. This CDR3 spans 14 amino acids. CDR1 is MRHNA, CDR2 SNTAGT, per germline. CDR3 residues: CASSDGQPTDTQYF. The CDR3 nucleotides read TGTGCCAGCAGTGACGGGCAGCCCACAGATACGCAGTATTTT.

Worth noting for this clonotype: This sequence may be a read error, since a much larger clone differs from it by one base. CDR3 protein: CASSLARAETTYNEQYF. The CDR3, as DNA: TGCGCCAGCAGCTTGGCCAGGGCCGAAACAACCTACAATGAGCAGTACTTC. The chain joins TRBV5-1 to TRBJ2-5, with D possibly matching TRBD1 (5 bases). Germline CDR1 SGHRS, CDR2 YFSETQ. V was pared by 0 bases and J by 11 bases, with 26 bases between. CDR3 length: 17 amino acids.

The genes are TRBV7-9 and TRBJ2-1; D may correspond to TRBD1 or TRBD2 (6 bases each). Germline V lookup: CDR1 SEHNR, CDR2 FQNEAQ (reference sequence). V lost 3 bases and J lost 7, with 16 bases in between. This CDR3 region has 15 residues. CDR3 protein: CASSFSLRGQNEQFF. The CDR3 DNA follows: TGTGCCAGCAGCTTTTCGTTACGGGGGCAGAATGAGCAGTTCTTC.

This clonotype was detected ten times or more. This chain uses TRBV20-1 with TRBJ2-3; tentative D call: TRBD2 (5 bases). Looked up from germline, CDR1 is DFQATT and CDR2 is SNEGSKA (reference sequence). The CDR3 spans 11 residues. Trimming stripped 5 bases from V and 6 bases from J, with 9 bases between. CDR3 region: CSAADFDTQYF. In nucleotides, the CDR3 is TGCAGTGCTGCGGACTTCGATACGCAGTATTTT.

This clonotype turned up a few times. A read error may account for a junction end that differs from germline. This chain uses TRBV7-7 with TRBJ2-1; 10 nucleotides agree with TRBD2. This CDR3 has 18 amino acids. Germline-derived CDR1 and CDR2 are SSHAT and FNYEAQ (reference sequence). The CDR3 sequence is CASSLNLERGGRRGEQFF. The CDR3 DNA reads as TGTGCTAGCAGCTTAAATCTCGAGCGGGGGGGCCGTAGGGGTGAGCAGTTCTTC.

V usage is TRBV2 and J usage is TRBJ1-1; 10 bases agree with TRBD1. V lost 6 bases to trimming and J lost 5 bases; unmatched junction nucleotides: 9. The germline V gene encodes CDR1 SNHLY and CDR2 FYNNEI. This CDR3 is built from 15 residues. The CDR3, as DNA: TGTGCCAGCAGGCCTATGACAGGGGGCGGAACTGAAGCTTTCTTT. This encodes CASRPMTGGGTEAFF.

Ten or more counts support this clonotype. The genes are TRBV12-3 or TRBV12-4 and TRBJ2-1, with D unclear. Trimming removed 4 bases from V and 10 bases from J, with 5 bases in between. The CDR3 sequence is 10 residues long. The CDR3 region is CASSSFEQFF. CDR3 nucleotides: TGTGCCAGCAGTTCTTTCGAGCAGTTCTTC.

This clonotype was detected ten times or more. The rearrangement links TRBV29-1 to TRBJ2-1, with 8 bases aligning to TRBD1. TRBJ2-7 explains the end of the DNA better; the J call may be wrong. The CDR3 sequence is 14 residues long. Germline V lookup: CDR1 SQVTM, CDR2 ANQGSEA. CDR3 nucleotides: TGCAGCGTTAAGACAGGGGCCCTCTACAATGAGCAGTACTTC. Protein product: CSVKTGALYNEQYF.

The chain links TRBV14 to TRBJ1-2; TRBD1 is a possible D gene (6 bases). Trimming pared 1 base from V and 3 bases from J, leaving 12 bases between. Germline V gene data show CDR1 as SGHDN and CDR2 as FVKESK. CDR3 length: 15 amino acids. This chain's CDR3 is CASSQAAGDHYGYTF. In DNA form, the CDR3 reads TGTGCCAGCAGCCAAGCAGCAGGGGACCACTATGGCTACACCTTC.

The rearrangement uses TRBV2 and TRBJ2-3; D is uncertain. The germline V and J ends were trimmed by 4 bases and 1 base, with 18 bases remaining between them. The germline V gene has CDR1 SNHLY and CDR2 FYNNEI. CDR3 length: 17 amino acids. The CDR3 nucleotides read TGTGCCAGCAGTGCCCCCCTACGAACACACCGCACAGATACGCAGTATTTT. This encodes CASSAPLRTHRTDTQYF.

A few counts support this clonotype. V usage is TRBV6-2 or TRBV6-3 and J usage is TRBJ2-2, with D hard to call. Trimming shortened V by 2 bases and J by 5 bases, and 6 bases separated the two germline ends. The CDR3 runs 13 residues. Germline loops: CDR1 MNHEY, CDR2 SVGEGT. The CDR3: CASSYAQTGELFF. The DNA for the CDR3 is TGTGCCAGCAGTTACGCCCAGACCGGGGAGCTGTTTTTT.

The chain recombines TRBV2 with TRBJ2-1; 7 bases line up with TRBD1. This CDR3 comprises 14 residues. CDR1 and CDR2 (germline): SNHLY, FYNNEI. V dropped 9 bases and J dropped 5; count of bases not matched to a gene: 10. This CDR3 is CARQSGQKNNEQFF. The CDR3 nucleotides are TGTGCCAGACAGTCGGGACAGAAAAACAATGAGCAGTTCTTC.

CDR3 bases: TGTGCCAGCAGCTCTAAAGGACAGGGGAATGAGCAGTACTTC. Translation: CASSSKGQGNEQYF. The chain joins TRBV12-3 or TRBV12-4 to TRBJ2-7, with 9 bases identical to TRBD1. This CDR3 spans 14 amino acids. V lost 6 bases and J lost 7; bases outside the gene matches: 10.

The genes are TRBV20-1 and TRBJ1-5, with a weak D call TRBD1 (5 bases). The germline CDR1 and CDR2 sequences are DFQATT and SNEGSKA (reference sequence). The CDR3 consists of 14 residues. V lost 5 bases and J lost 7, with 18 bases in between. CDR3 region: CSAQGARVRQPQHF. CDR3 DNA: TGCAGTGCTCAAGGGGCGAGGGTCCGCCAGCCCCAGCATTTT.

About this clonotype: An end of the junction differs from the germline gene, which may be a read error. The V and J genes are TRBV14 and TRBJ1-1; 9 positions match TRBD1. This CDR3 is built from 15 residues. Germline CDR1 SGHDN, CDR2 FVKESK. Written as DNA, the CDR3 is TGTACCAGCAGCCAAGATTTCGGGACAGGGAATGAAGCTTTCTTT. Its translation: CTSSQDFGTGNEAFF.

About this clonotype itself: Just one base apart from a much larger clone, this may be a read error. The rearrangement uses TRBV12-3 or TRBV12-4 and TRBJ2-3, with 8 positions matching TRBD1. There are 14 residues in the CDR3. J lost 5 bases, V lost 7 bases, and 8 bases had no gene match. As DNA, the CDR3 is TGTGCCAGCACCACGACAGGGGAGATAGATACGCAGTATTTT. Encoded protein: CASTTTGEIDTQYF.